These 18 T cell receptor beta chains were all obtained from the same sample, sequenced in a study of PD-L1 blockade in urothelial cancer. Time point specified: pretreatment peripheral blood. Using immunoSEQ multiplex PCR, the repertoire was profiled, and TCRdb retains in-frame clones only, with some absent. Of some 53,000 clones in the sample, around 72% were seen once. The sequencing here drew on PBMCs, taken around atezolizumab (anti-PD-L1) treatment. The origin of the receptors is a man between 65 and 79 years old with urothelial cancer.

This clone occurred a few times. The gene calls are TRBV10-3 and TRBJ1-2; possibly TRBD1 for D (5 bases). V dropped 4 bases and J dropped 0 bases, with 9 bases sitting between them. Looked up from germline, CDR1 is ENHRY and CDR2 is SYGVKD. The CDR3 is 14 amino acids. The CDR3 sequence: CAISVTVANYGYTF. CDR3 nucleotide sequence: TGTGCCATCAGTGTGACAGTCGCTAACTATGGCTACACCTTC.

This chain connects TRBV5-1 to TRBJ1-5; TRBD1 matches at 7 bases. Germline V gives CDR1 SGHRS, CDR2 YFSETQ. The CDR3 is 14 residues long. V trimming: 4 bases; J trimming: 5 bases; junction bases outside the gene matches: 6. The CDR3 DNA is TGCGCCAGCAGCGCCTCAGGGGGAGATCAGCCCCAGCATTTT. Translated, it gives CASSASGGDQPQHF. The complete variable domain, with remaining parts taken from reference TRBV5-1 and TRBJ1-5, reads KAGVTQTPRYLIKTRGQQVTLSCSPISGHRSVSWYQQTPGQGLQFLFEYFSETQRNKGNFPGRFSGRQFSNSRSEMNVSTLELGDSALYLCASSASGGDQPQHFGDGTRLSIL.

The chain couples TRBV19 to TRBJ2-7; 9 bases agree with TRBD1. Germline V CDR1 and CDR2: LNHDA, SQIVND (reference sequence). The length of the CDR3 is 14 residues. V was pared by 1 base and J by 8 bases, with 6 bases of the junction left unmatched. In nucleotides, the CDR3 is TGTGCCAGTAGTATAGGGGGACAGGGAGACCAGCAGTACTTC. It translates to CASSIGGQGDQQYF.

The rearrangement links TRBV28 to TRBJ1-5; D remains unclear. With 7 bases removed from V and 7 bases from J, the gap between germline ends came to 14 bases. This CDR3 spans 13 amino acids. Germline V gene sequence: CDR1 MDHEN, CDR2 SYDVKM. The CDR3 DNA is TGTGCCAGCACCCCGTTAAAAAGCCAGCCCCAGCATTTT. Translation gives CASTPLKSQPQHF.

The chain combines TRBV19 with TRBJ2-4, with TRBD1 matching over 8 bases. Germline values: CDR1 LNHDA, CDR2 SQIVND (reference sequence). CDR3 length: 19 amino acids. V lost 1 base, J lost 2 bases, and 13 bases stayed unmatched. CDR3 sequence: CASSIGGWGRGQSKNIQYF. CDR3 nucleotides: TGTGCCAGTAGTATAGGGGGATGGGGCAGGGGGCAATCCAAAAACATTCAGTACTTC. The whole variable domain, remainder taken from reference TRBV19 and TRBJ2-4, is DGGITQSPKYLFRKEGQNVTLSCEQNLNHDAMYWYRQDPGQGLRLIYYSQIVNDFQKGDIAEGYSVSREKKESFPLTVTSAQKNPTAFYLCASSIGGWGRGQSKNIQYFGAGTRLSVL.

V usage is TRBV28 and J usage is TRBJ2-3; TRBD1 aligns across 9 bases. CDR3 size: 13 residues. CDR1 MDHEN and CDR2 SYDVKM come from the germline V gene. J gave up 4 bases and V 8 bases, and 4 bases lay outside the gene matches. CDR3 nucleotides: TGTGCCAGCCATGACAGGGGGTCAGATACGCAGTATTTT. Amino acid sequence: CASHDRGSDTQYF.

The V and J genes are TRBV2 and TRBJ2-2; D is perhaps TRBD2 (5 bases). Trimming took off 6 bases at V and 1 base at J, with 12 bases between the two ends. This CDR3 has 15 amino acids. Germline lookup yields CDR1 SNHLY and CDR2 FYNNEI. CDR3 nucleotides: TGTGCCAGCAGATCTGAGGGTCTGAACACCGGGGAGCTGTTTTTT. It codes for CASRSEGLNTGELFF. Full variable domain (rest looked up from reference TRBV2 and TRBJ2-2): EPEVTQTPSHQVTQMGQEVILRCVPISNHLYFYWYRQILGQKVEFLVSFYNNEISEKSEIFDDQFSVERPDGSNFTLKIRSTKLEDSAMYFCASRSEGLNTGELFFGEGSRLTVL.

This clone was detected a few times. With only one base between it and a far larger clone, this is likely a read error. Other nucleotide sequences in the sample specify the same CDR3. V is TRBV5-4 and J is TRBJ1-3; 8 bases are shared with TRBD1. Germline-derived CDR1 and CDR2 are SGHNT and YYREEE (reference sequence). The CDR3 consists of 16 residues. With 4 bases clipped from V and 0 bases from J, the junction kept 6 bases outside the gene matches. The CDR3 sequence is CASSQAGTGSGNTIYF. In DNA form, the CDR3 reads TGTGCCAGCAGCCAAGCCGGGACAGGCTCTGGAAACACCATATATTTT. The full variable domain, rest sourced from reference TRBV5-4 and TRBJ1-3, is ETGVTQSPTHLIKTRGQQVTLRCSSQSGHNTVSWYQQALGQGPQFIFQYYREEENGRGNFPPRFSGLQFPNYSSELNVNALELDDSALYLCASSQAGTGSGNTIYFGEGSWLTVV.

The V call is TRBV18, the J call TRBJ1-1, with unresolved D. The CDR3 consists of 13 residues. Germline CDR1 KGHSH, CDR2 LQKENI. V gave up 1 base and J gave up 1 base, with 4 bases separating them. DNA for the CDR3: TGTGCCAGCTCACCACATAAGAACACTGAAGCTTTCTTT. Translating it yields CASSPHKNTEAFF.

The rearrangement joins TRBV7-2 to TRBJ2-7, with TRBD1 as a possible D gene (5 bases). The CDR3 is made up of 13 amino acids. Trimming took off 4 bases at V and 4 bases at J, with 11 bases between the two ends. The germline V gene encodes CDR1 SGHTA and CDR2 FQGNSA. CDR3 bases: TGTGCCAGCAGCTCACCCCAGGGTTACGAGCAGTACTTC. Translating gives CASSSPQGYEQYF.

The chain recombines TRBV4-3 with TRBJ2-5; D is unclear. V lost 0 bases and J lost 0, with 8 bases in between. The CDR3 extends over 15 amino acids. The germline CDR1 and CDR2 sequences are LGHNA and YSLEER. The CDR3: CASSQEYGYQETQYF. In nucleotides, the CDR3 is TGCGCCAGCAGCCAAGAATATGGCTACCAAGAGACCCAGTACTTC.

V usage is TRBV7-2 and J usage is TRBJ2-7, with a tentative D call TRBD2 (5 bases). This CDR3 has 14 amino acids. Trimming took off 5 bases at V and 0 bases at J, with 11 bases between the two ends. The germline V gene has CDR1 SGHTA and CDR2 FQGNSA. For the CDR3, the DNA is TGTGCCAGCAGCGCATACACTAGCTCCTACGAGCAGTACTTC. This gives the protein CASSAYTSSYEQYF.

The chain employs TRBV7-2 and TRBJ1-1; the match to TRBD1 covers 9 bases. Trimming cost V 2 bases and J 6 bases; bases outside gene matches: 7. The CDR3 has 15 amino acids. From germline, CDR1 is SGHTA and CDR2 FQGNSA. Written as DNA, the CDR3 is TGTGCCAGCAGCTTACTGGGACAGGGCCTTGCTGAAGCTTTCTTT. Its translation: CASSLLGQGLAEAFF.

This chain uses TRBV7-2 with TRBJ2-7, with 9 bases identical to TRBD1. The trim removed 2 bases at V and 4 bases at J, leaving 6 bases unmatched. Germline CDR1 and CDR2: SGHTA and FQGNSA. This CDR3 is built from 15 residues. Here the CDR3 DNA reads TGTGCCAGCAGCTTAATAGGGACAGGGTGGTACGAGCAGTACTTC. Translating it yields CASSLIGTGWYEQYF. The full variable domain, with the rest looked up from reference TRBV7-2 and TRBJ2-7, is GAGVSQSPSNKVTEKGKDVELRCDPISGHTALYWYRQSLGQGLEFLIYFQGNSAPDKSGLPSDRFSAERTGGSVSTLTIQRTQQEDSAVYLCASSLIGTGWYEQYFGPGTRLTVT.

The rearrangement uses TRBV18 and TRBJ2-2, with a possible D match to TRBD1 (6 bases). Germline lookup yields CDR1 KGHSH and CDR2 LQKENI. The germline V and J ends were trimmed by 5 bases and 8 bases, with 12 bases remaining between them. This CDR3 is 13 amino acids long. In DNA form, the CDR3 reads TGTGCCAGCTCAAAGGACAGCGAAGGGGAGCTGTTTTTT. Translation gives CASSKDSEGELFF.

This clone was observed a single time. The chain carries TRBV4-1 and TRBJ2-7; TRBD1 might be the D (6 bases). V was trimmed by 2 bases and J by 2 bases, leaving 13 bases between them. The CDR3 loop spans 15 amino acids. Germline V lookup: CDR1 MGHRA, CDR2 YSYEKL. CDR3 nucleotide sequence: TGCGCCAGCAGCCAAAGAACAGGGTCCCCCTACGAGCAGTACTTC. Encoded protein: CASSQRTGSPYEQYF.

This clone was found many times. CDR3 sequence: CASSSGSLGTGELFF. CDR3 sequence (DNA): TGTGCCAGCAGCTCCGGGAGTCTGGGCACCGGGGAGCTGTTTTTT. The chain carries TRBV7-9 and TRBJ2-2, with D perhaps matching TRBD2 (6 bases). Germline V lookup: CDR1 SEHNR, CDR2 FQNEAQ (reference sequence). There are 15 residues in the CDR3. Trimming took 4 bases from V and 4 from J, leaving 13 bases between them.

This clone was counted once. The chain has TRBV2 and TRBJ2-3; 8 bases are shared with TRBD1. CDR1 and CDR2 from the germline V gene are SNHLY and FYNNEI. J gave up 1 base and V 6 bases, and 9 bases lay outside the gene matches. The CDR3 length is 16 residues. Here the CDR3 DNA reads TGTGCCAGCAGCCCAGATGCGACAGGGGGCACAGATACGCAGTATTTT. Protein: CASSPDATGGTDTQYF.